This T cell receptor beta chain was sequenced in a study of regulatory T cells in long-lasting Graves disease. As for time point: persistent/refractory GD, antithyroid drugs over 5 years with positive TRAb. Preparation of the TCR library used RNA extracted from PBMCs. Graves' disease diagnosis followed American Thyroid Association guidelines. The trim removed 0 bases at V and 5 bases at J, leaving 16 bases unmatched. Per germline, CDR1 GTSNPN and CDR2 SVGIG (reference sequence). CDR3 length: 18 amino acids. CDR3-region Arm-PCR and iRepertoire HTBI primers produced the TCR beta libraries. TCRdb used MiXCR to reprocess the multiplex PCR reads, holding one entry per CDR3 protein. Of about 660,000 distinct CDR3 sequences in the sample, around 32% are singletons; the top ten hold around 42%.

Source: peripheral blood mononuclear cells (PBMCs), taken when the disease was refractory, from a patient treated with antithyroid drugs. This chain uses TRBV30 with TRBJ2-5, with 9 nucleotides matching TRBD1. The source is a female donor with Graves disease. CDR3 DNA: TGTGCCTGGAGTGTATTCTCGCCTGGGACAGGGCAGGGGGAGACCCAGTACTTC. It yields the protein CAWSVFSPGTGQGETQYF.